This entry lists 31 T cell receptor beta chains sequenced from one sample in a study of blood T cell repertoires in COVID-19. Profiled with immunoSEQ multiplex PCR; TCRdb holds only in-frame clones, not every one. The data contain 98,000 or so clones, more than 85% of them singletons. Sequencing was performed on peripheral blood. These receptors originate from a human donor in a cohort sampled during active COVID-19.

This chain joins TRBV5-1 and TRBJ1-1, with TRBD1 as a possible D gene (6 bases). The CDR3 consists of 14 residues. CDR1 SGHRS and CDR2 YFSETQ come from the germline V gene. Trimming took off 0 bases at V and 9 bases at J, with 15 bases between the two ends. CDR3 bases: TGCGCCAGCAGCTTGGGGGACACAGCGTGGAAAGCTTTCTTT. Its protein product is CASSLGDTAWKAFF.

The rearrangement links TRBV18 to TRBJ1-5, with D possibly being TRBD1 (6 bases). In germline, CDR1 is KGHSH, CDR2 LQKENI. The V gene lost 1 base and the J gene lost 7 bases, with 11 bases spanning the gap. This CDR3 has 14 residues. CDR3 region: CASSPQAGVQPQHF. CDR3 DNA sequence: TGTGCCAGCTCACCACAGGCAGGGGTACAGCCCCAGCATTTT.

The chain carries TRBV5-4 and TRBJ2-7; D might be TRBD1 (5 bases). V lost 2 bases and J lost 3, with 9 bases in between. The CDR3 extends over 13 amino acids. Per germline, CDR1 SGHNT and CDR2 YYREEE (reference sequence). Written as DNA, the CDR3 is TGTGCCAGCAGCTTACAGGCCCGCTACGAGCAGTACTTC. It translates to CASSLQARYEQYF.

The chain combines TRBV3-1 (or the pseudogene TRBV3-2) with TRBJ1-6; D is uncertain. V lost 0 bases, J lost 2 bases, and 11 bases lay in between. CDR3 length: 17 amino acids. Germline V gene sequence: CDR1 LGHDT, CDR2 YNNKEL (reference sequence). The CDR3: CASSQDRGSPYNSPLHF. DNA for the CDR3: TGTGCCAGCAGCCAAGATCGAGGGAGCCCCTATAATTCACCCCTCCACTTT.

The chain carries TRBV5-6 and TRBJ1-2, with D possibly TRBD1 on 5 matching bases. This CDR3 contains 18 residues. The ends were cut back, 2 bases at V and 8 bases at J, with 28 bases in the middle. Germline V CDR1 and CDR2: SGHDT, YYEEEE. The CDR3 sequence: CASSFLLWGRREHGGYTF. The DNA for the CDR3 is TGTGCCAGCAGCTTCTTGTTATGGGGCCGCCGAGAGCACGGGGGCTACACCTTC.

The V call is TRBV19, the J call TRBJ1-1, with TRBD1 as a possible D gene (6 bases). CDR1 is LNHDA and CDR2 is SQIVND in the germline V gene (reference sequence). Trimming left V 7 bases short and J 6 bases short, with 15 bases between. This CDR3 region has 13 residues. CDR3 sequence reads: CASTFGGASEAFF. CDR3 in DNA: TGTGCCAGTACCTTCGGGGGGGCCTCTGAAGCTTTCTTT.

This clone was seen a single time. The CDR3 nucleotides are TGTGCCAGCAGCCGAGGCGGGGGGGCCGTAGATGAGCAGTTCTTC. Protein: CASSRGGGAVDEQFF. The V call is TRBV5-4, the J call TRBJ2-1, with 9 bases fitting TRBD2. The CDR3 loop spans 15 amino acids. V shed 4 bases, J shed 8 bases, and the junction held 10 bases outside the gene matches. Looked up from germline, CDR1 is SGHNT and CDR2 is YYREEE (reference sequence).

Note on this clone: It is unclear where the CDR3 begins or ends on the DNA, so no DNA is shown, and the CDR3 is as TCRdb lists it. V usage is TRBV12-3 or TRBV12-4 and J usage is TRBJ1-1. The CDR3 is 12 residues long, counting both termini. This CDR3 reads CASSLVGGGSFF.

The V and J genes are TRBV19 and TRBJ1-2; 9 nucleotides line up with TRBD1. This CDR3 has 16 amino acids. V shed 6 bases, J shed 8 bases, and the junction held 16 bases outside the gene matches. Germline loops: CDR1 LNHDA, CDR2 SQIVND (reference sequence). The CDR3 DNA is TGTGCCAGTAGGATAACCACCGGGACAGGGACACGCGGCTACACCTTC. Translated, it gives CASRITTGTGTRGYTF.

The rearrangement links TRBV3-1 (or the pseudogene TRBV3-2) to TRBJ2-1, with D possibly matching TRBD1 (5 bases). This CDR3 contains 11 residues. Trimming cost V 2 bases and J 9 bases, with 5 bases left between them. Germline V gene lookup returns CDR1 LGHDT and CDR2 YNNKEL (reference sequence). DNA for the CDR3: TGTGCCAGCAGCCAAAGGGGTGAGCAGTTCTTC. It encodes CASSQRGEQFF.

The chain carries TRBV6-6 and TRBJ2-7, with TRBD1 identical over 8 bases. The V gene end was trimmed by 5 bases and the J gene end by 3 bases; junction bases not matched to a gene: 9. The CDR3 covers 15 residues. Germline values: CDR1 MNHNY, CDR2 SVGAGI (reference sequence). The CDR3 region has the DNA TGTGCCAGCAGTCCTTACGGGACAGGAGGCTACGAGCAGTACTTC. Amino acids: CASSPYGTGGYEQYF.

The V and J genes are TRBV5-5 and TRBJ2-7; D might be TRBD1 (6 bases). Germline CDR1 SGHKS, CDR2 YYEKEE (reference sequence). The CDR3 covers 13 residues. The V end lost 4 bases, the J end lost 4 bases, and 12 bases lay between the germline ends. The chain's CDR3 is CASSPGQLYEQYF. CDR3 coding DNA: TGTGCCAGCAGCCCCGGACAGCTATACGAGCAGTACTTC.

The CDR3 nucleotides are TGTGCCAGTAGACCCGGGACTAGTCTTACTGAGCAGTTCTTC. Translating it yields CASRPGTSLTEQFF. The chain combines TRBV19 with TRBJ2-1; 8 positions agree with TRBD2. CDR3 size: 14 residues. The junction had 10 bases not matched to a gene; V was cut back by 6 bases and J by 9 bases. CDR1 is LNHDA and CDR2 is SQIVND in the germline V gene (reference sequence). Filled out from reference TRBV19 and TRBJ2-1, the complete variable domain reads DGGITQSPKYLFRKEGQNVTLSCEQNLNHDAMYWYRQDPGQGLRLIYYSQIVNDFQKGDIAEGYSVSREKKESFPLTVTSAQKNPTAFYLCASRPGTSLTEQFFGPGTRLTVL.

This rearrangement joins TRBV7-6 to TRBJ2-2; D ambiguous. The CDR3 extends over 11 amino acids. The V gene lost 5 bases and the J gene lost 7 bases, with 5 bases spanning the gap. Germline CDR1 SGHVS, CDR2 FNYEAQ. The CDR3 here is CASSDSGELFF. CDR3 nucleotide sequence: TGTGCCAGCAGCGATAGCGGGGAGCTGTTTTTT.

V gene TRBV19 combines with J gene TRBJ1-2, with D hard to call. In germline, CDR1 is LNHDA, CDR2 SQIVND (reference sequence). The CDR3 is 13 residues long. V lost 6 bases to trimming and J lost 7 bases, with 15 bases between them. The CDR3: CASSRGLTSGYTF. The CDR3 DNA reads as TGTGCCAGTAGCCGAGGCCTAACTAGTGGCTACACCTTC.

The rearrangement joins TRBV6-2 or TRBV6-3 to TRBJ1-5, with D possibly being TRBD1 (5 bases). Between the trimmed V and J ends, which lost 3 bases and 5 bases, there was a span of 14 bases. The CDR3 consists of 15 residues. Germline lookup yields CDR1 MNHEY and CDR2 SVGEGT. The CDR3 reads CASSYGAGYDQPQHF. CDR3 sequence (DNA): TGTGCCAGCAGTTATGGGGCAGGTTACGATCAGCCCCAGCATTTT.

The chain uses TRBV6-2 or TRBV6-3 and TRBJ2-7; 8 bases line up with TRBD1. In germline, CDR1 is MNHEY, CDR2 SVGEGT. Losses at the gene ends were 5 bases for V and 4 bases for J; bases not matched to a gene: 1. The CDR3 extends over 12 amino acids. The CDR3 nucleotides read TGTGCCAGCAGTCGGACAGGGTACGAGCAGTACTTC. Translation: CASSRTGYEQYF.

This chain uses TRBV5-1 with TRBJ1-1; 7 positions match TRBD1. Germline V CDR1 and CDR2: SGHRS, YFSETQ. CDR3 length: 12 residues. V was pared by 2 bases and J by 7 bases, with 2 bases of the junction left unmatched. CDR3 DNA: TGCGCCAGCAGCTTAGGGACAGATGAAGCTTTCTTT. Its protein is CASSLGTDEAFF.

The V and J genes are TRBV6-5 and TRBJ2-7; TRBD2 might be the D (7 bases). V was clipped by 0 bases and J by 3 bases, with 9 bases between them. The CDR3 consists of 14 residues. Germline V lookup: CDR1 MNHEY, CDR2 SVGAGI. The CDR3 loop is CASSYSGGLYEQYF. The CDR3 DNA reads TGTGCCAGCAGTTACTCCGGGGGGCTCTACGAGCAGTACTTC.

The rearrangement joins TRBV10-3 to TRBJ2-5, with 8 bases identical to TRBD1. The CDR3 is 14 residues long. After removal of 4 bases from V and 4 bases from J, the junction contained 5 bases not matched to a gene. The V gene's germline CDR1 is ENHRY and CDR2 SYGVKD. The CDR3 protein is CAISAPQGGETQYF. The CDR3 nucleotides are TGTGCCATCAGTGCCCCACAGGGGGGAGAGACCCAGTACTTC.

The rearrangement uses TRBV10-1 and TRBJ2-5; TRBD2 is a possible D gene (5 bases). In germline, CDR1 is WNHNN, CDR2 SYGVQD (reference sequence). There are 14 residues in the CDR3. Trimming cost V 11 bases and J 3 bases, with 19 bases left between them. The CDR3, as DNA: TGCGCCGGCACCCCTGGTCCAGCGGAAGAGACCCAGTACTTC. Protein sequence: CAGTPGPAEETQYF.

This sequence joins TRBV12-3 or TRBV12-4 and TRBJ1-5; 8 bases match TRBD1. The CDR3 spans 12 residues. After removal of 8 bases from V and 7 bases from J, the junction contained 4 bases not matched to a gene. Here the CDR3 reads CASAGGWQPQHF. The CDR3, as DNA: TGTGCCAGCGCAGGGGGCTGGCAGCCCCAGCATTTT.

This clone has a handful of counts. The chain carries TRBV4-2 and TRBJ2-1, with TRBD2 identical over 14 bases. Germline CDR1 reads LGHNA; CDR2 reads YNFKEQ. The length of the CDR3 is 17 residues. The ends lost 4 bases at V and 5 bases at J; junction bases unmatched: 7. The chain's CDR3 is CASSRVATSGRDNEQFF. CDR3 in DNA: TGTGCCAGCAGCCGGGTTGCGACTAGCGGGAGGGACAATGAGCAGTTCTTC.

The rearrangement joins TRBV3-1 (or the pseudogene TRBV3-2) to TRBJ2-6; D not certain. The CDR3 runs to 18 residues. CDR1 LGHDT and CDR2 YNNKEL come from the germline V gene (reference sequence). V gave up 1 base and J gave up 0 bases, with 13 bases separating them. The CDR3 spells CASSQVGILSSGANVLTF. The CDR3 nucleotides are TGTGCCAGCAGCCAAGTGGGCATCCTAAGCTCTGGGGCCAACGTCCTGACTTTC.

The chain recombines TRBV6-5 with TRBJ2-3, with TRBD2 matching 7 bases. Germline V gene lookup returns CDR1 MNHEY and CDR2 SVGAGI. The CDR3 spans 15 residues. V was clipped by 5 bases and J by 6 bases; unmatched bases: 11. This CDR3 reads CASSPVGGRADTQYF. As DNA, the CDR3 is TGTGCCAGCAGTCCAGTCGGGGGGAGGGCCGATACGCAGTATTTT.

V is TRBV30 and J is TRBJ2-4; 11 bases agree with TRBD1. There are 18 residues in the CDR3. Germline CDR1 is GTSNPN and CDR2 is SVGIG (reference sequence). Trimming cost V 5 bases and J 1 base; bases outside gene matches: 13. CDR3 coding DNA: TGTGCCTGGTTATCCCGGGACAGGGGGGTTAGGGCCAAAAACATTCAGTACTTC. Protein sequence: CAWLSRDRGVRAKNIQYF.

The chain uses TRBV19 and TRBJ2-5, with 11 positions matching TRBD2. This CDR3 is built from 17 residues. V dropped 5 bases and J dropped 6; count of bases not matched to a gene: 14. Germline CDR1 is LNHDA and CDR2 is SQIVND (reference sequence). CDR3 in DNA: TGTGCCAGTAGTCTCCGGCTGACTAGCGGGGATACACAGACCCAGTACTTC. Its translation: CASSLRLTSGDTQTQYF.

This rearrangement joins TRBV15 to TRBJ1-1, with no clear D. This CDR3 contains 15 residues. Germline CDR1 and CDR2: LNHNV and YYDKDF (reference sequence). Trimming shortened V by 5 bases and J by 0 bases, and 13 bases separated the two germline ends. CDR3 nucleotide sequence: TGTGCCACCAGCTCTCGGTCAAACTTGAACACTGAAGCTTTCTTT. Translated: CATSSRSNLNTEAFF.

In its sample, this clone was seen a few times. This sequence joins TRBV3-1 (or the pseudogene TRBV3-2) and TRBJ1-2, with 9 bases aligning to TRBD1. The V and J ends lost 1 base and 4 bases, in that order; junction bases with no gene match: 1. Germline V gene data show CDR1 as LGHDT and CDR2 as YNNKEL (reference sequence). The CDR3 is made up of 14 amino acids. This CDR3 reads CASSQATGGYGYTF. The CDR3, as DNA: TGTGCCAGCAGCCAAGCGACAGGGGGCTATGGCTACACCTTC.

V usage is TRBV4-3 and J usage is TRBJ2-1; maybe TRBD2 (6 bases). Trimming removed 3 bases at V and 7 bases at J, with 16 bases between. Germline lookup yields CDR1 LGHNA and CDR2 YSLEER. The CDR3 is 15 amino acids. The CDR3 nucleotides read TGCGCCAGCAGCCAGACCCTCGGAGGGAGTAATGAGCAGTTCTTC. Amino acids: CASSQTLGGSNEQFF.

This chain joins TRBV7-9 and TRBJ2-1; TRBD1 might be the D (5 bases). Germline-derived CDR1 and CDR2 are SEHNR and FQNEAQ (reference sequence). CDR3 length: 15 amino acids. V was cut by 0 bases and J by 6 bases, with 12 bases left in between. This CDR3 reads CASSLAPSGANEQFF. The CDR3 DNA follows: TGTGCCAGCAGCTTAGCCCCATCTGGGGCCAATGAGCAGTTCTTC.